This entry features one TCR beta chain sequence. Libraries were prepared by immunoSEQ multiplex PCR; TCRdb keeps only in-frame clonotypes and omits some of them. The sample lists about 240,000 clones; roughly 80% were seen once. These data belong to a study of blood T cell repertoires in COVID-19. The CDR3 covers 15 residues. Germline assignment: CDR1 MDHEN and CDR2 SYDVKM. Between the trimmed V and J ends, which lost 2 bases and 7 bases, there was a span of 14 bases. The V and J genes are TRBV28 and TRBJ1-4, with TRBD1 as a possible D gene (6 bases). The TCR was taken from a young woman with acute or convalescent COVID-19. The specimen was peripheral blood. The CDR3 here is CASSLAGAAGEKLFF. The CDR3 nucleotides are TGTGCCAGCAGTTTAGCAGGGGCCGCGGGTGAAAAACTGTTTTTT.